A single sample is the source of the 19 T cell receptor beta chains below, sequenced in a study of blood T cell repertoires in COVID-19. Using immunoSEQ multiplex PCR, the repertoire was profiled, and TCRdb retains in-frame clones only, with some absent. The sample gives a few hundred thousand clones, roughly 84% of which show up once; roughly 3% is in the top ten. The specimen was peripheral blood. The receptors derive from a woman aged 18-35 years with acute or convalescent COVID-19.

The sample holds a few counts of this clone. The CDR3 protein is CASTPRTGGDTQYF. For the CDR3, the DNA is TGTGCCAGCACCCCACGTACAGGGGGAGATACGCAGTATTTT. The chain combines TRBV6-2 or TRBV6-3 with TRBJ2-3, with 8 positions matching TRBD1. The V gene's germline CDR1 is MNHEY and CDR2 SVGEGT. V trimming: 7 bases; J trimming: 5 bases; junction bases outside the gene matches: 8. The CDR3 is made up of 14 amino acids.

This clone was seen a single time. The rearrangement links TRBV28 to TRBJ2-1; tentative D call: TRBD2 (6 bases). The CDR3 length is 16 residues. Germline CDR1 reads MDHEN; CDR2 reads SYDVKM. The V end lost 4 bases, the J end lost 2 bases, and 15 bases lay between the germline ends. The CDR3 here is CASSSPRRGAYNEQFF. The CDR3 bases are TGTGCCAGCAGTTCCCCCCGGCGGGGAGCCTACAATGAGCAGTTCTTC.

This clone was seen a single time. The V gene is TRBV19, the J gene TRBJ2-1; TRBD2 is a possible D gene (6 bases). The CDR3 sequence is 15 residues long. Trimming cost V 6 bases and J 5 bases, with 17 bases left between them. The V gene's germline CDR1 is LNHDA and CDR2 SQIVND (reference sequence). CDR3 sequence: CASRPRPSEDNEQFF. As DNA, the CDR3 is TGTGCCAGTAGGCCCAGGCCTAGCGAGGACAATGAGCAGTTCTTC.

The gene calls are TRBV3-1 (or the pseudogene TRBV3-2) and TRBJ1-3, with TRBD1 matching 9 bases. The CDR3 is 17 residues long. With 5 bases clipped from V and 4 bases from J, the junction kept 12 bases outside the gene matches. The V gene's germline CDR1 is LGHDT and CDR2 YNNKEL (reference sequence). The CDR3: CASSWGQGGSSGNTIYF. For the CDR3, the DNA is TGTGCCAGCAGCTGGGGACAGGGCGGCTCGTCCGGAAACACCATATATTTT.

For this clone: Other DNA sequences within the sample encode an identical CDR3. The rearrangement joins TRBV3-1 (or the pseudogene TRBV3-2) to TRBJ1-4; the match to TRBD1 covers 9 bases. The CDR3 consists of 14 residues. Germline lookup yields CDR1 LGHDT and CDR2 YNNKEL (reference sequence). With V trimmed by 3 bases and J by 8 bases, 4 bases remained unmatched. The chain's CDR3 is CASSHGTGYEKLFF. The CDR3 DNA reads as TGTGCCAGCAGCCACGGGACAGGGTACGAAAAACTGTTTTTT.

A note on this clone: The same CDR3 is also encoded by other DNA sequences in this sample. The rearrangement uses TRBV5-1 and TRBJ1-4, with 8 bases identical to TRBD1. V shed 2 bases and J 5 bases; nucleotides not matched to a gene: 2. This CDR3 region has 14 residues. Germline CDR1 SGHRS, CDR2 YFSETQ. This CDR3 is CASSLGQGNEKLFF. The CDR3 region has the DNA TGCGCCAGCAGCTTAGGACAGGGCAATGAAAAACTGTTTTTT.

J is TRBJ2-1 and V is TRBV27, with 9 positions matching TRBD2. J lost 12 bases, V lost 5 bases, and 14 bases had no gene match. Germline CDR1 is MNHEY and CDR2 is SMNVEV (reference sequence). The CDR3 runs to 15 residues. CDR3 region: CASSERLAAKIGQFF. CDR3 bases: TGTGCCAGCAGTGAAAGACTAGCGGCAAAGATCGGGCAGTTCTTC.

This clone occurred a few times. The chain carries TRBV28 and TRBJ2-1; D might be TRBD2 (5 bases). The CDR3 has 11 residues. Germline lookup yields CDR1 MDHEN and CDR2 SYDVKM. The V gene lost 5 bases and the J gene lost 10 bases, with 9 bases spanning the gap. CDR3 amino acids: CASSTIAEQFF. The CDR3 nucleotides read TGTGCCAGCAGTACGATAGCGGAGCAGTTCTTC.

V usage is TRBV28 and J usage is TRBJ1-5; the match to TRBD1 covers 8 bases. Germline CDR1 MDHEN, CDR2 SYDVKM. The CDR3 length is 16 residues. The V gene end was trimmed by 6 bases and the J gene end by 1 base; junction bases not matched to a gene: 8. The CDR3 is CASSPTTGGSNQPQHF. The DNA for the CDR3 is TGTGCCAGCAGCCCGACAACAGGGGGAAGCAATCAGCCCCAGCATTTT.

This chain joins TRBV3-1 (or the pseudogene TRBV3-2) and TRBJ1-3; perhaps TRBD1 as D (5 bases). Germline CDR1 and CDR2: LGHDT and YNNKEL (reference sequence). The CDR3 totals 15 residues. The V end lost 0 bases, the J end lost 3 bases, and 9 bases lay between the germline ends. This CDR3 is CASSQDGGVGNTIYF. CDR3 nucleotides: TGTGCCAGCAGCCAAGATGGAGGGGTTGGAAACACCATATATTTT.

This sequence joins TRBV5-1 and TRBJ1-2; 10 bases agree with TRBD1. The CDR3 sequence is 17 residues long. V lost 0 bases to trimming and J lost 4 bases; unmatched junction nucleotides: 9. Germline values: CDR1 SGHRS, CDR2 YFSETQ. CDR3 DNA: TGCGCCAGCAGCTTGGTAGGTCGGACAGGGGGTAGCTATGGCTACACCTTC. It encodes CASSLVGRTGGSYGYTF.

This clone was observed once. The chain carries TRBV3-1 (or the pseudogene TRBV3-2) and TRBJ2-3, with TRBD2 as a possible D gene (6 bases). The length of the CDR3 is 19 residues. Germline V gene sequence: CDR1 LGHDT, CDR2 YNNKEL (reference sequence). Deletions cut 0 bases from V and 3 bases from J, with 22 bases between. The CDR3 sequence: CASSQDWGEAREVTDTQYF. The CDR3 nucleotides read TGTGCCAGCAGCCAAGATTGGGGGGAAGCGCGAGAAGTGACAGATACGCAGTATTTT.

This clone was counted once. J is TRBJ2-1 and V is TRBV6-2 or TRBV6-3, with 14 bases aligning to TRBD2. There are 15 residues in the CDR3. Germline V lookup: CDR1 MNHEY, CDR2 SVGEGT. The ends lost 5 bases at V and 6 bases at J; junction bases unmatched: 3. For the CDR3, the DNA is TGTGCCAGCAGTAAGGGACTAGCGGGAGTCAATGAGCAGTTCTTC. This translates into CASSKGLAGVNEQFF.

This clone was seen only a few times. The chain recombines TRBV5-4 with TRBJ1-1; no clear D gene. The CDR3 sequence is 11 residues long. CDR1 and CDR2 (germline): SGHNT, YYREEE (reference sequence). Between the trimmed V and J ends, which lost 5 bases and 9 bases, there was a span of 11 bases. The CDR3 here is CASSSGSQAFF. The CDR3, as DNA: TGTGCCAGCAGTTCGGGGTCACAAGCTTTCTTT.

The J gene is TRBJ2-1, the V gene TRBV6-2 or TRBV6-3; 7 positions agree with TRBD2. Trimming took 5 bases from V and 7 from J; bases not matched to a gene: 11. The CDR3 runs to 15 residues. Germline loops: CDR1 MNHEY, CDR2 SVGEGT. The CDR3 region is CASSTVPSGLNEQFF. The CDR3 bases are TGTGCCAGCAGTACCGTTCCTAGCGGCCTTAATGAGCAGTTCTTC.

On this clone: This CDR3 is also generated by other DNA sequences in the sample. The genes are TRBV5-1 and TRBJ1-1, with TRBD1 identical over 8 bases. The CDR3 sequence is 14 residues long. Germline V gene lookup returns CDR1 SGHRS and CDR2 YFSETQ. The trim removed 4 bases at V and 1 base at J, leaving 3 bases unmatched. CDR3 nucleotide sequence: TGCGCCAGCAGCGCACAGGGGGGGAACACTGAAGCTTTCTTT. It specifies CASSAQGGNTEAFF.

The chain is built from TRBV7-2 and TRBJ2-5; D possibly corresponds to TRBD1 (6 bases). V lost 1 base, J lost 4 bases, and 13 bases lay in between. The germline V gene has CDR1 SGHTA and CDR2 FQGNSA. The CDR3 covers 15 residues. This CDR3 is CASSLGSWDTETQYF. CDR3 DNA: TGTGCCAGCAGCTTAGGGTCTTGGGACACAGAGACCCAGTACTTC.

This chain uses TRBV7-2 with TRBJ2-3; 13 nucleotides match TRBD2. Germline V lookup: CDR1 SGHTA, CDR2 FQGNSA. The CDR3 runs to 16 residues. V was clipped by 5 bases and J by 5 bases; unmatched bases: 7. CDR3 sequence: CASSPRLAGGRDTQYF. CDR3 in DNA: TGTGCCAGCAGCCCCCGACTAGCGGGAGGTCGAGATACGCAGTATTTT.

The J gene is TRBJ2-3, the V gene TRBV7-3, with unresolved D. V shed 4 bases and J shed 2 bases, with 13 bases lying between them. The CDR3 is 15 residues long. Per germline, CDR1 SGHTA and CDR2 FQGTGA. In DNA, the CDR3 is TGTGCCAGCAGCTCCCGTGGCGGAGACACAGATACGCAGTATTTT. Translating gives CASSSRGGDTDTQYF.